The sequence of this T cell receptor beta chain was determined in a study of blood T cell repertoires in COVID-19 (TCRdb year 2020). Background for the entire study: The collaborator samples originated in the United States, Italy and Spain and spanned the acute and convalescent phases of COVID-19. The material from the prospective study consisted of cDNA or gDNA derived from T cells, B-cell-depleted T cells, or PBMCs. Deeply sampled blood TCRbeta repertoires from subjects exposed to, actively infected with, or recovered from COVID-19 were included in the dataset. The repertoires were made available in a free public database intended to serve as a resource for research on the immune response to SARS-CoV-2. Samples were obtained from the ongoing ImmuneRACE study (first 160 participants) and from some 1,200 subjects provided by 6 global collaborators. Nearly every sample came with metadata listing a de-identified subject ID, COVID-19 status, age in years and sex. Where available, HLA class I and class II types were obtained from metadata supplied by the sample provider rather than from assay-based typing.

Participants in the prospective study were enrolled through a virtual design, were aged about 18 to 89 years, and lived in 24 United States geographic areas. In the prospective study, cohorts were assigned on the basis of participant-reported clinical history obtained from a screening survey and a study questionnaire. In the prospective study, mobile phlebotomists collected whole blood, serum and a nasopharyngeal or oropharyngeal swab from each participant. Prospective study participants could optionally give additional blood draws and questionnaires over an approximately 2-month period. Blood samples from the prospective study were shipped frozen or at room temperature prior to DNA extraction. In regard to this clone: Its antigen is unknown. Base qualities were left out, and no much larger clone turns up one base away.

Points the paper makes about the study in general: How much clinical and demographic metadata was included differed by source and by participant, and the metadata was provided uncurated.

From V the trimming removes 1 base and from J it removes 7 bases, while the gene matches leave 7 bases of the junction unaccounted for. The CDR3 contains 15 residues, cysteine and phenylalanine counted. The entry retains the CDR3 DNA only, 45 bases that are in frame from base 1. The germline V gene provides CDR1 SGHTA and CDR2 FQGNSA. The immunoSEQ Assay, a bias-controlled multiplex PCR, was used to amplify TCRbeta CDR3 regions from genomic DNA. On the authors' methods: The number of nucleated cells in each sample was estimated from the amplification of reference gene primers within the assay. Sequence reads were collapsed and filtered to measure the absolute abundance of every unique TCRbeta CDR3 rearrangement. For each sample, productive Simpson clonality was calculated as the square root of Simpson's diversity index across productive rearrangements. Here the immuneACCESS table is served through TCRdb, limited to in-frame sequences with V and J called. Missing clones are a known gap in these copies; in checked studies unresolved V genes cover under half, and the rest lacks a known reason. V and J calls plus clone size are reproduced from that table; the DNA served to infer D and trimming. The sample table shows about 210,000 clones, and about 76% are seen once. The ten largest clones take up 8.5% to 10% of the sample.

The sequence joins TRBV7-2 to TRBJ2-1; 7 bases in the junction line up with TRBD2. The clonotype comes from a woman between 50 and 59 years old with acute COVID-19. Sequenced: PBMCs or T cells enriched from blood (not recorded which). In nucleotide form, the sequence is TGTGCCAGCAGCTTAGACCCGGGACTAAAGAATGAGCAGTTCTTC. It codes for CASSLDPGLKNEQFF.